One sample yielded the 25 T cell receptor beta chains listed below, sequenced in a study of OX40 agonist ivuxolimab in advanced cancers. Method: immunoSEQ multiplex PCR; TCRdb's copy keeps in-frame clones and lacks some. The table records fewer than 90,000 clones, about 87% of them present only once. The source material was CD4+ or CD8+ T cells sorted from blood, sampled in a trial of the OX40 agonist ivuxolimab. Receptor source: an adult with an advanced solid tumor such as melanoma, head and neck, liver or kidney cancer.

The genes are TRBV6-1 and TRBJ1-2; D unclear. This CDR3 is 12 amino acids long. Trimming removed 8 bases at V and 3 bases at J, with 10 bases between. Germline V gene sequence: CDR1 MNHNS, CDR2 SASEGT. Here the CDR3 reads CASQLYDYGYTF. The CDR3, as DNA: TGTGCCAGCCAATTGTACGACTATGGCTACACCTTC.

V usage is TRBV7-2 and J usage is TRBJ1-1; D call uncertain. In germline, CDR1 is SGHTA, CDR2 FQGNSA. The CDR3 is 14 amino acids. Trimming took off 5 bases at V and 4 bases at J, with 14 bases between the two ends. The CDR3 reads CASSVLGAPTEAFF. The CDR3 DNA reads as TGTGCCAGCAGCGTATTAGGTGCCCCCACTGAAGCTTTCTTT.

V and J are TRBV18 and TRBJ1-2, with 7 bases that match TRBD1. This CDR3 comprises 16 residues. V gave up 2 bases and J gave up 4 bases; unmatched junction bases: 10. In germline, CDR1 is KGHSH, CDR2 LQKENI. The CDR3 spells CASSPGQTGTGYGYTF. CDR3 in DNA: TGTGCCAGCTCACCAGGACAGACAGGGACGGGCTATGGCTACACCTTC.

The rearrangement uses TRBV4-3 and TRBJ2-5; 7 bases are a match to TRBD2. From germline, CDR1 is LGHNA and CDR2 YSLEER. The V gene end was trimmed by 4 bases and the J gene end by 3 bases; junction bases not matched to a gene: 5. CDR3 size: 14 residues. In DNA, the CDR3 is TGCGCCAGCAGCCGGGCGCTAGCGGAAGAGACCCAGTACTTC. It specifies CASSRALAEETQYF.

This chain links TRBV5-1 with TRBJ1-1, with D possibly matching TRBD1 (6 bases). CDR1 is SGHRS and CDR2 is YFSETQ in the germline V gene. This CDR3 region has 14 residues. V was clipped by 7 bases and J by 4 bases, with 17 bases between them. The CDR3 coding sequence is TGCGCCAGCGGAACAGGGAGACGGGGCACTGAAGCTTTCTTT. Protein: CASGTGRRGTEAFF.

The rearrangement links TRBV18 to TRBJ1-2; D unclear. Trimming shortened V by 1 base and J by 3 bases, and 6 bases separated the two germline ends. In germline, CDR1 is KGHSH, CDR2 LQKENI. This CDR3 contains 13 residues. The CDR3 spells CASSPRGDYGYTF. The CDR3, as DNA: TGTGCCAGCTCACCACGCGGGGACTATGGCTACACCTTC. Full variable domain (missing parts from reference TRBV18 and TRBJ1-2): NAGVMQNPRHLVRRRGQEARLRCSPMKGHSHVYWYRQLPEEGLKFMVYLQKENIIDESGMPKERFSAEFPKEGPSILRIQQVVRGDSAAYFCASSPRGDYGYTFGSGTRLTVV.

As for this clone: Other DNA sequences in the sample encode the same CDR3. The chain combines TRBV19 with TRBJ1-5; D perhaps matches TRBD1 (5 bases). The CDR3 totals 12 residues. V was pared by 6 bases and J by 7 bases, with 10 bases between. CDR1 LNHDA and CDR2 SQIVND come from the germline V gene (reference sequence). The CDR3 spells CASRGPDQPQHF. The CDR3, as DNA: TGTGCCAGTAGGGGACCCGACCAGCCCCAGCATTTT. The entire variable domain, with the rest obtained from reference TRBV19 and TRBJ1-5, is as follows: DGGITQSPKYLFRKEGQNVTLSCEQNLNHDAMYWYRQDPGQGLRLIYYSQIVNDFQKGDIAEGYSVSREKKESFPLTVTSAQKNPTAFYLCASRGPDQPQHFGDGTRLSIL.

The chain has TRBV6-1 and TRBJ2-7; 8 nucleotides align to TRBD2. V was clipped by 8 bases and J by 4 bases; unmatched bases: 4. The CDR3 totals 12 residues. Germline V CDR1 and CDR2: MNHNS, SASEGT. The CDR3 DNA reads TGTGCCAGCGCCGGGGGGGCTTACGAGCAGTACTTC. Protein: CASAGGAYEQYF.

The rearrangement uses TRBV11-2 and TRBJ2-7; 11 bases fit TRBD1. CDR3 length equals 14 residues. With V trimmed by 5 bases and J by 3 bases, 3 bases remained unmatched. Germline loops: CDR1 SGHAT, CDR2 FQNNGV. The CDR3 region is CASSQGTGGYEQYF. In nucleotides, the CDR3 is TGTGCCAGCAGCCAGGGGACAGGGGGCTACGAGCAGTACTTC.

This clone was observed a handful of times. The V gene is TRBV5-8, the J gene TRBJ1-5; TRBD1 might be the D (6 bases). The V gene lost 0 bases and the J gene lost 2 bases, with 12 bases spanning the gap. The V gene's germline CDR1 is SGHTS and CDR2 YDEGEE. The CDR3 is made up of 16 amino acids. CDR3 nucleotides: TGTGCCAGCAGCTTGGTTCCAGGGGACGGCAATCAGCCCCAGCATTTT. As protein: CASSLVPGDGNQPQHF.

The chain recombines TRBV11-2 with TRBJ1-1; 7 bases agree with TRBD1. This CDR3 region has 14 residues. The germline V gene has CDR1 SGHAT and CDR2 FQNNGV. V gave up 4 bases and J gave up 11 bases; unmatched junction bases: 13. In DNA, the CDR3 is TGTGCCAGCAGCTCGTACCCGACAGGGTCTAGGGCTTTCTTT. Its protein is CASSSYPTGSRAFF.

This chain links TRBV9 with TRBJ1-1, with TRBD1 as a possible D gene (6 bases). V lost 1 base and J lost 4, with 14 bases in between. CDR1 and CDR2 from the germline V gene are SGDLS and YYNGEE. The CDR3 runs to 15 residues. CDR3 residues: CASSVTPEGGTEAFF. The CDR3 bases are TGTGCCAGCAGCGTAACCCCAGAAGGGGGCACTGAAGCTTTCTTT.

The genes are TRBV28 and TRBJ1-2; TRBD1 aligns across 9 bases. The CDR3 is 16 residues long. Germline V gene sequence: CDR1 MDHEN, CDR2 SYDVKM. V dropped 5 bases and J dropped 2; count of bases not matched to a gene: 9. The CDR3 coding sequence is TGTGCCAGCAGTACTACCGGGACAGGGATCAACTATGGCTACACCTTC. This codes for CASSTTGTGINYGYTF.

The chain uses TRBV5-5 and TRBJ1-3, with 8 positions matching TRBD1. This CDR3 region has 18 residues. CDR1 and CDR2 (germline): SGHKS, YYEKEE (reference sequence). V shed 0 bases, J shed 3 bases, and the junction held 11 bases outside the gene matches. The CDR3 nucleotides read TGTGCCAGCAGCTTGGAGCGACAGGCAGGGGGCCGTGGAAACACCATATATTTT. It yields the protein CASSLERQAGGRGNTIYF.

The chain uses TRBV9 and TRBJ1-2; 9 positions match TRBD1. The J segment lost 2 bases and the V segment lost 0 bases, leaving 2 bases of the junction unmatched. This CDR3 region has 15 residues. Germline V gives CDR1 SGDLS, CDR2 YYNGEE. The CDR3 coding sequence is TGTGCCAGCAGCGTAGTAGGACAGGGGAACTATGGCTACACCTTC. Encoded protein: CASSVVGQGNYGYTF.

The chain carries TRBV4-3 and TRBJ1-2, with a possible D match to TRBD1 (6 bases). Germline CDR1 reads LGHNA; CDR2 reads YSLEER. The CDR3 contains 16 residues. Trimming stripped 3 bases from V and 2 bases from J, with 16 bases between. CDR3 bases: TGCGCCAGCAGCCAGGATGGTACAGGGAGAAACTATGGCTACACCTTC. This encodes CASSQDGTGRNYGYTF.

J is TRBJ2-7 and V is TRBV4-1, with a weak D call TRBD1 (6 bases). The CDR3 sequence is 14 residues long. CDR1 is MGHRA, CDR2 YSYEKL, per germline. Trimming removed 4 bases at V and 2 bases at J, with 12 bases between. This CDR3 reads CASSPGTPTYEQYF. CDR3 in DNA: TGCGCCAGCAGCCCCGGGACACCGACCTACGAGCAGTACTTC.

The chain combines TRBV6-5 with TRBJ2-7; no clear D. This CDR3 has 15 residues. V lost 2 bases, J lost 0 bases, and 11 bases lay in between. Germline V gene sequence: CDR1 MNHEY, CDR2 SVGAGI. CDR3 DNA sequence: TGTGCCAGCAGTTACCACCCCGGCCTCTCCTACGAGCAGTACTTC. It encodes CASSYHPGLSYEQYF.

The J gene is TRBJ1-6, the V gene TRBV27, with D possibly TRBD1 on 5 matching bases. Germline CDR1 and CDR2: MNHEY and SMNVEV (reference sequence). The V gene lost 3 bases and the J gene lost 4 bases, with 10 bases spanning the gap. This CDR3 is built from 15 residues. The CDR3 DNA follows: TGTGCCAGCAGTTTGTATCGGACATATAATTCACCCCTCCACTTT. Its translation is CASSLYRTYNSPLHF.

This chain joins TRBV19 and TRBJ1-1; D remains ambiguous. V was shortened by 8 bases and J by 5 bases, with 15 bases between the two germline ends. CDR1 and CDR2 from the germline V gene are LNHDA and SQIVND (reference sequence). The CDR3 sequence is 13 residues long. CDR3 sequence: CASGVQEGTEAFF. CDR3 nucleotide sequence: TGTGCCAGTGGGGTCCAGGAGGGAACTGAAGCTTTCTTT.

This chain connects TRBV19 to TRBJ1-5, with D tentatively TRBD1 (6 bases). Germline CDR1 is LNHDA and CDR2 is SQIVND (reference sequence). The CDR3 spans 13 residues. Trimming pared 5 bases from V and 5 bases from J, leaving 10 bases between. DNA of the CDR3: TGTGCCAGTAGTGGGGGGGCGGATCAGCCCCAGCATTTT. It translates to CASSGGADQPQHF.

This chain connects TRBV18 to TRBJ1-1; perhaps TRBD1 as D (6 bases). CDR1 KGHSH and CDR2 LQKENI come from the germline V gene. V gave up 0 bases and J gave up 1 base, with 9 bases separating them. The CDR3 contains 15 residues. The CDR3 sequence: CASSPPYRENTEAFF. In DNA form, the CDR3 reads TGTGCCAGCTCACCACCCTACAGGGAGAACACTGAAGCTTTCTTT.

The table lists this clone with a count of one. The chain joins TRBV5-5 to TRBJ1-2; D uncertain. Between the trimmed V and J ends, which lost 0 bases and 0 bases, there was a span of 9 bases. The length of the CDR3 is 15 residues. Germline V CDR1 and CDR2: SGHKS, YYEKEE (reference sequence). The DNA for the CDR3 is TGTGCCAGCAGCTTGGCTGGCAGTTCTAACTATGGCTACACCTTC. It translates to CASSLAGSSNYGYTF.

The J gene is TRBJ1-3, the V gene TRBV28, with D perhaps TRBD1 (5 bases). V was shortened by 2 bases and J by 0 bases, with 11 bases between the two germline ends. Germline V gene data show CDR1 as MDHEN and CDR2 as SYDVKM. This CDR3 comprises 16 residues. The CDR3 DNA follows: TGTGCCAGCAGTTTAAGGTGGGGGGGCTCTGGAAACACCATATATTTT. Amino acid sequence: CASSLRWGGSGNTIYF.

V is TRBV28 and J is TRBJ1-1; 8 bases align to TRBD1. The CDR3 consists of 14 residues. Germline V CDR1 and CDR2: MDHEN, SYDVKM. V trimming: 2 bases; J trimming: 7 bases; junction bases outside the gene matches: 6. The CDR3 DNA sequence: TGTGCCAGCAGTTTAGTTGGGACAGGCGTTGAAGCTTTCTTT. This encodes CASSLVGTGVEAFF.